A selection of T cell receptor beta chains follows, all from one sample in a study of identical twins. TCRdb used MiXCR to reprocess the 5' RACE reads, holding one entry per CDR3 protein. The sample yields around 1.7 million distinct CDR3 sequences, about 30% seen once. Material: cord blood. The receptors here all came from a newborn girl in good health. The CDR3 runs from the conserved cysteine through the conserved F or W. Some rows mark clone size as missing; the rest say once, few, many or name a class of expanded clone.

v_call,j_call,clone_size,cdr3_aa
TRBV10-2,TRBJ2-1,.,CASTPGARDEQFF
TRBV10-3,TRBJ1-1,.,CATGDRMNTEAFF
TRBV5-1,TRBJ2-3,few,CASSSGHRTSIDTQYF
TRBV20-1,TRBJ2-3,few,CSASSGGAVDTQYF
TRBV6-6,.,once,CTSSYSGTGVYEQYF
TRBV4-1,TRBJ2-7,.,CASSQEPGRSYEQYF
TRBV28,TRBJ1-2,few,CASRMILGGYTF
TRBV5-1,TRBJ1-4,once,CASSTGGGNEKLFF
TRBV29-1,TRBJ1-4,many,CSTSQGTGEKLFF
TRBV7-2,TRBJ2-3,.,CASSLRAAADTQYF
TRBV29-1,TRBJ1-2,few,CSVTGISMLFGYGYTF
TRBV10-3,TRBJ1-2,few,CATDRANYGYTF
TRBV20-1,TRBJ2-4,.,CSARSTGLKGNIQYF
TRBV10-3,TRBJ1-1,.,CAISERQGEAFF
TRBV5-1,TRBJ1-2,.,CASSPGQYTGYTF
TRBV20-1,TRBJ1-5,few,CSALPGQGPLGNQPQHF
TRBV2,TRBJ2-1,.,CAFSNGGNEQFF
TRBV20-1,TRBJ1-4,.,CSASRTGRGEKLFF
TRBV28,TRBJ2-1,.,CASSLEFPYNEQFF
TRBV11-1,TRBJ2-1,.,CASSFPHGGLSYNEQFF
TRBV10-3,TRBJ2-7,few,CAISWTGAYEQYF
TRBV7-9,TRBJ1-2,few,CASSPPFGYTF
TRBV5-1,TRBJ2-7,few,CASSFYRGRPYEQYF
TRBV5-1,TRBJ2-1,.,CASSFHYEGGYNEQFF
TRBV21-1,TRBJ1-3,.,CASSKRSGNTIYF
TRBV28,TRBJ1-6,.,CASSPRTPRANSPLHF
TRBV6-4,TRBJ2-3,few,CASSLQAGTDTQYF
TRBV7-9,TRBJ2-7,.,CASSLRMGSYEQYF
TRBV11-2,TRBJ1-2,.,CASSSRAPGGGYTF
TRBV10-3,TRBJ1-2,many,CAISESGANYGYTF
TRBV5-1,TRBJ2-3,.,CASSLATSGRTDTQYF
TRBV29-1,TRBJ2-1,few,CSVGGLAGKQSYNEQFF
TRBV28,TRBJ2-7,.,CASRGLFFSYEQYF
TRBV12-3/TRBV12-4,TRBJ1-1,.,CASRAPGNPEAFF
TRBV20-1,TRBJ2-3,.,CSASGRARGTDTQYF
TRBV4-1,TRBJ2-5,few,CASTQEPVTQYF
TRBV5-1,TRBJ1-1,once,CASSPYLDSTEAFF
TRBV10-3,TRBJ1-5,.,CAISQRQDNQPQHF
TRBV29-1,TRBJ2-7,.,CSVKGQGEYEQYF
TRBV20-1,TRBJ2-5,few,CSARNRQGQETQYF
TRBV5-6,TRBJ1-5,.,CASSLWTRLSNQPQHF
TRBV28,TRBJ2-6,.,CASSSRASGANVLTF
TRBV20-1,TRBJ1-1,few,CSAGRQGGPEAFF
TRBV5-1,TRBJ2-7,.,CASSHRLAGGSNEQYF
TRBV3-1,TRBJ2-7,.,CASSRAGLRISSYEQYF
TRBV10-3,TRBJ1-3,.,CAISDRAFSGNTIYF
TRBV27,TRBJ1-5,.,CASSLSFTGDGSNQPQHF
TRBV20-1,TRBJ1-1,.,CSARPLPPTGGHTEAFF
TRBV21-1,.,once,CASSKGGKLSYEQYF
TRBV20-1,TRBJ2-7,few,CSAQRLAGVEEQYF
TRBV20-1,TRBJ2-5,.,CSARGLGQGETQYF
TRBV10-3,TRBJ1-5,.,CAISDGAYSNQPQHF
TRBV27,TRBJ1-4,few,CASSLGTGATTNEKLFF
TRBV4-1,TRBJ2-1,few,CASSQKRGIRGDNEQFF
TRBV20-1,TRBJ1-1,.,CSAPRTGMNTEAFF
TRBV20-1,TRBJ1-1,.,CSPTFPAGQWGTEAFF
TRBV24-1,TRBJ2-5,.,CATSDFGGTQYF